Below, one TCR beta chain is given with its context. There is no known antigen for this receptor. Within one base of it there is no much larger clone, and no base qualities were kept. The data belong to a study of blood T cells in healthy people across ages (dated by TCRdb to the mid-2010s). Some background on the complete study: Template switching captured roughly one uniquely barcoded TCR beta cDNA molecule per two T cells in model experiments. Using deep sequencing normalized with unique cDNA molecular identifiers, the study measured how TCR beta repertoire diversity changes with age. Donors were grouped into four age groups: young (average roughly 15 years), middle-aged (39), aged (around 60) and long-lived (about 89). To avoid experimental bias, donors of different ages were spread randomly across the sequencing lanes. For two donors (one aged 18 to 30 and one aged 80 or older), the study analyzed two additional independent replicas of 1 million unique cDNA reads from the same blood draw. What the authors observed across the whole study: Observed TCR beta diversity per million T cells fell roughly linearly with age, and a significant reduction was already apparent by age around 39. Compared with the aged group, the long-lived group had more naive CD4+ T cells, fewer expanded clones and increased TCR diversity, a pattern suggesting age selection. Observed TCR beta diversity correlated strongly with the percentage of naive T cells measured by flow cytometry. Because donor CMV infection status was unknown, age-related changes in expanded clonotypes were potentially confounded. Because profiling used bulk unsorted PBMCs, naive and antigen-experienced compartments could not be compared conclusively. Total diversity estimates from one million sequenced T cells were considered lower bounds and underestimates.

Donors were around 37 systemically healthy Caucasian individuals from Russia aged roughly 6 to 95 years. Ten milliliters of peripheral blood were collected from each donor into EDTA-treated Vacutainer tubes. Ficoll-Paque density-gradient centrifugation was used to isolate PBMCs, with at least 6 million obtained per sample. Trizol reagent was used to extract total RNA from PBMCs, with at least 5 micrograms per sample. Naive CD45RAhigh/CD27high T cell percentages were measured by flow cytometry on a PBMC aliquot from every donor. The library was built by means of 5' RACE. A second roughly 6 to 12 cycle PCR used a sample-barcoded 5' primer and a J-beta primer mix. A template-switch 5' adaptor carrying 12 random nucleotides introduced a unique molecular identifier onto each TCR beta cDNA molecule. At least 2.5 million CDR3-containing paired-end reads were obtained from each sample. First-strand cDNA was synthesized from all RNA with the Mint cDNA synthesis kit, primed by a TRBC-specific oligonucleotide. Following uracil-DNA glycosylase treatment, a first 18-cycle PCR with universal primers M1SS and BC2_uni_R was performed on all cDNA. Under the source paper's analysis protocol: Normalization of each sample was performed by random selection of 1 million high-quality reads, each carrying a distinct molecular identifier. Instead of being binned into consensus sequences, reads with shared molecular identifiers were discarded. MiTCR, set to a Q25 quality threshold and the strictest error-elimination algorithm, was used for CDR3 identification, clonotype clustering and error correction. A nonparametric unseen species model with Euler transformation was used to estimate a lower bound on total TCR beta diversity. Starting from the raw public reads, TCRdb applied fastp trimming at Q25, assembled clones with MiXCR and retained in-frame beta chains. Rows are combined by CDR3 protein, so each entry shows the most common genes and DNA. The V and J calls and clone size come from TCRdb's table, not from the authors' own analysis. The sample has 1,800,000 or so distinct CDR3 sequences on record, approximately 39% of them singletons. The ten largest clones take up roughly 23% of the sample.

This TCR derives from a human donor in good health. Source material: blood.

The nucleotide sequence reads TGCAGTGCTCAAAGCACTAGCGGGGGGCACAATGAGCAGTTCTTC. It is translated as CSAQSTSGGHNEQFF. The V and J genes are TRBV20-1 and TRBJ2-1, and 12 junction bases match TRBD2. Inclusive of the bounding cysteine and phenylalanine, the CDR3 is 15 residues long. Just the 45-base CDR3 DNA is kept, in frame starting at base 1. CDR1 is given as DFQATT and CDR2 as SNEGSKA, both from the germline V gene (reference sequence). Trimming takes 5 bases off V and 5 bases off J; junction bases not matched to a gene: 7.